The next 6 T cell receptor beta chains were all read from a single sample in a study of blood T cell repertoires in COVID-19. The repertoire was sequenced with immunoSEQ multiplex PCR; TCRdb's copy has only in-frame clones and lacks some. The sample holds approximately 210,000 clones, roughly nine tenths seen once. Sequencing was done on a sample of peripheral blood. These receptors originate from a woman aged 70-85 years with acute or convalescent COVID-19.

This clone was seen a handful of times. The rearrangement links TRBV28 to TRBJ2-7, with a weak D call TRBD1 (6 bases). Germline CDR1 reads MDHEN; CDR2 reads SYDVKM. The length of the CDR3 is 15 residues. V lost 8 bases and J lost 4, with 21 bases in between. The CDR3 loop is CASAHRPGHKYEQYF. CDR3 DNA sequence: TGTGCCAGCGCCCACCGCCCGGGACACAAGTACGAGCAGTACTTC.

The chain carries TRBV5-1 and TRBJ1-1; D remains unclear. Trimming pared 0 bases from V and 4 bases from J, leaving 10 bases between. This CDR3 has 14 amino acids. The germline gives CDR1 SGHRS, CDR2 YFSETQ. The CDR3 region has the DNA TGCGCCAGCAGCTTGGCATTAGGAGCCACTGAAGCTTTCTTT. It is translated as CASSLALGATEAFF.

The chain joins TRBV4-1 to TRBJ1-5, with D perhaps matching TRBD1 (5 bases). Germline V gene lookup returns CDR1 MGHRA and CDR2 YSYEKL. With 1 base removed from V and 4 bases from J, the gap between germline ends came to 8 bases. The CDR3 covers 14 residues. CDR3 DNA: TGCGCCAGCAGCCAAGGACAGTATAATCAGCCCCAGCATTTT. Its translation: CASSQGQYNQPQHF.

The chain combines TRBV11-2 with TRBJ2-7; TRBD2 aligns across 8 bases. J lost 4 bases, V lost 1 base, and 9 bases had no gene match. CDR1 is SGHAT, CDR2 FQNNGV, per germline. The CDR3 covers 16 residues. CDR3: CASSLGAGTRAYEQYF. CDR3 coding DNA: TGTGCCAGCAGCTTAGGGGCTGGGACTAGGGCTTACGAGCAGTACTTC.

The chain uses TRBV6-5 and TRBJ1-2; the D gene is possibly TRBD1 (6 bases). The CDR3 covers 15 residues. With 2 bases removed from V and 2 bases from J, the gap between germline ends came to 12 bases. Germline assignment: CDR1 MNHEY and CDR2 SVGAGI. CDR3 residues: CASSYGGGANYGYTF. The CDR3 region has the DNA TGTGCCAGCAGTTACGGGGGGGGCGCGAACTATGGCTACACCTTC.

The chain joins TRBV19 to TRBJ1-5, with D maybe TRBD1 (5 bases). Germline CDR1 reads LNHDA; CDR2 reads SQIVND (reference sequence). Trimming took 6 bases from V and 1 from J, leaving 16 bases between them. This CDR3 has 16 residues. In DNA form, the CDR3 reads TGTGCCAGTAGGCATATCAGGCAGGGCAGCAATCAGCCCCAGCATTTT. It is translated as CASRHIRQGSNQPQHF.